This T cell receptor (beta chain) came from a study of CD8 T cells in Susac syndrome. Study-level points and caveats: The CD4+ T cell repertoires in Susac syndrome did not show any clonal expansion.

The V gene's germline CDR1 is LGHNA and CDR2 YNFKEQ. The CDR3 contains 17 residues. J gave up 1 base and V 3 bases, and 4 bases lay outside the gene matches. Comment on this clonotype: No antigen is known for it.

Reverse transcription of roughly 0.5 to 1 ug RNA was carried out with random hexamers. By means of immunoSEQ multiplex PCR, TCR beta CDR3 spanning 54 Vbeta and 13 Jbeta underwent amplification. TCRdb analysed the immunoSEQ multiplex PCR reads with MiXCR anew, one entry per CDR3 protein. The sample carries 150,000 to 200,000 distinct CDR3 sequences, around 94% recorded once. Negative isolation yielded the CD8+ and CD4+ T cells, while FACS enriched the TEMRA cells. Sequenced input: CD4+ T cells from PBMCs. This sequence originates from a human donor with Susac syndrome. The chain has TRBV4-2 and TRBJ2-2; 11 bases are a match to TRBD2. Here the CDR3 reads CASSHGTSGLNTGELFF. Here the CDR3 DNA reads TGTGCCAGCAGCCATGGGACTAGCGGATTGAACACCGGGGAGCTGTTTTTT.